This T cell receptor beta chain was captured by sequencing in a study of T cell responses to AZD1222 COVID-19 vaccine. Profiling relied on immunoSEQ multiplex PCR, and the TCRdb table lists in-frame clones only, not all of them. The data show about 100,000 clones, 70% to 90% seen once. Trimming stripped 3 bases from V and 1 base from J, with 10 bases between. Germline CDR1 reads SNHLY; CDR2 reads FYNNEI. The CDR3 runs 15 residues. This chain links TRBV2 with TRBJ1-3; no firm D call. The material was peripheral blood, obtained 28 days after the second AZD1222 dose. The TCR comes from an adult who received the AZD1222 COVID-19 vaccine. The CDR3 sequence: CASSDRFGSGNTIYF. CDR3 DNA: TGTGCCAGCAGTGATCGATTTGGGTCTGGAAACACCATATATTTT.